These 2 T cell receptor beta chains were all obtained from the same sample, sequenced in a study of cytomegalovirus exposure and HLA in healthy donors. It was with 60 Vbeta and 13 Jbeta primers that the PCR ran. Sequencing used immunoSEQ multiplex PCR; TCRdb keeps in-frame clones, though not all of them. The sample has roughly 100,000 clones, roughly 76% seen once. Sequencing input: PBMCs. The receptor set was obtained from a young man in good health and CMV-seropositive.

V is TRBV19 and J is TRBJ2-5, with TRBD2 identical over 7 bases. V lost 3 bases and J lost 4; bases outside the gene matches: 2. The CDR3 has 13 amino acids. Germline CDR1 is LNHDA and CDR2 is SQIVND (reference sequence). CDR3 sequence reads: CASSMGGVETQYF. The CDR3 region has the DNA TGTGCCAGTAGTATGGGGGGGGTAGAGACCCAGTACTTC.

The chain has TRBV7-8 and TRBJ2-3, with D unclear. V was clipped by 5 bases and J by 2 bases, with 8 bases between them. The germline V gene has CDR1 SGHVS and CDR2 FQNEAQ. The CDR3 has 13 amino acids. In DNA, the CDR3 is TGTGCCAGCAGCCCTGAGATCACAGATACGCAGTATTTT. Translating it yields CASSPEITDTQYF.